The rows below give T cell receptor beta chains drawn from one sample of a study of blood T cell repertoires in COVID-19. TCRdb's copy holds only in-frame clones and misses some; the assay was immunoSEQ multiplex PCR. The profile shows 90,000 to 100,000 clones, 70% to 90% of them singletons. The sequencing sample was made of peripheral blood. The source of these receptors is a man between 65 and 85 years old with acute or convalescent COVID-19. Both conserved end residues are part of each CDR3. A D gene is named only where the DNA matches it firmly. The size of a clone is reported for some rows only, either as once, few or many, or as a class for expanded clones.

abundance: NA
j_gene: TRBJ2-2
v_gene: TRBV5-4
d_gene: NA
CDR3nt: TGTGCCAGCAGCTTGGGACTGGACAGTCTAAACACCGGGGAGCTGTTTTTT
CDR3aa: CASSLGLDSLNTGELFF

abundance: NA
j_gene: TRBJ1-5
v_gene: TRBV10-3
d_gene: TRBD1
CDR3nt: TGTGCCATCAGTGAGCCAGGGGGGCTGAGCAATCAGCCCCAGCATTTT
CDR3aa: CAISEPGGLSNQPQHF

abundance: NA
j_gene: TRBJ1-1
v_gene: TRBV5-6
d_gene: NA
CDR3nt: TGTGCCAGCAGCTTTCGCCGGGGGAACACTGAAGCTTTCTTT
CDR3aa: CASSFRRGNTEAFF

abundance: NA
j_gene: TRBJ1-5
v_gene: TRBV21-1
d_gene: NA
CDR3nt: TGTGCCAGCAGCACCAGGGGGCCGGGTCAGCCCCAGCATTTT
CDR3aa: CASSTRGPGQPQHF

abundance: NA
j_gene: TRBJ2-1
v_gene: TRBV6-5
d_gene: NA
CDR3nt: TGTGCCAGCCGGGGTAGCTCCTACAATGAGCAGTTCTTC
CDR3aa: CASRGSSYNEQFF

abundance: NA
j_gene: TRBJ1-3
v_gene: TRBV5-1
d_gene: NA
CDR3nt: TGCGCCAGCAGCTTGGGCGGCGAAGGAAACACCATATATTTT
CDR3aa: CASSLGGEGNTIYF

abundance: NA
j_gene: TRBJ2-1
v_gene: TRBV20-1
d_gene: TRBD2
CDR3nt: TGCAGTGCTAGTCCCGTAGTTAGCGGGGGTAAAAATGAGCAGTTCTTC
CDR3aa: CSASPVVSGGKNEQFF

abundance: NA
j_gene: TRBJ2-1
v_gene: TRBV3-1/TRBV3-2
d_gene: TRBD2
CDR3nt: TGTGCCAGCAGCCAGGGACTAGCGACCTACAATGAGCAGTTCTTC
CDR3aa: CASSQGLATYNEQFF

abundance: NA
j_gene: TRBJ2-2
v_gene: TRBV28
d_gene: TRBD1
CDR3nt: TGTGCCAGCAGGGGGACAGGGGTCGGGGAGCTGTTTTTT
CDR3aa: CASRGTGVGELFF

abundance: once
j_gene: TRBJ1-2
v_gene: TRBV28
d_gene: NA
CDR3nt: TGTGCCAGCAGTCCACCGGACGGGGGGTTCTATGGCTACACCTTC
CDR3aa: CASSPPDGGFYGYTF

abundance: NA
j_gene: TRBJ1-2
v_gene: TRBV4-2
d_gene: TRBD1
CDR3nt: TGTGCCAGCAGCCAAGACAGGGGGTATGGCGGCTACACCTTC
CDR3aa: CASSQDRGYGGYTF

abundance: NA
j_gene: TRBJ2-7
v_gene: TRBV5-4
d_gene: TRBD1
CDR3nt: TGTGCCAGCAGCTTGGGAACAGGGGGCACCTACGAGCAGTACTTC
CDR3aa: CASSLGTGGTYEQYF

abundance: NA
j_gene: TRBJ1-5
v_gene: TRBV6-6
d_gene: TRBD1
CDR3nt: TGTGCCAGCAGTTTGCCGGGACAGGGGGTAAATCAGCCCCAGCATTTT
CDR3aa: CASSLPGQGVNQPQHF

abundance: NA
j_gene: TRBJ2-1
v_gene: TRBV27
d_gene: NA
CDR3nt: TGTGCCAGCAGTTTCGGGCGGGGTACGAGGGATGAGCAGTTCTTC
CDR3aa: CASSFGRGTRDEQFF